These T cell receptor beta chains were read from a single sample in a study of OX40 agonist ivuxolimab in advanced cancers. Profiled with immunoSEQ multiplex PCR; TCRdb holds only in-frame clones, not every one. The table includes approximately 82,000 clones, approximately 85% detected once. Sequencing used CD4+ or CD8+ T cells sorted from blood, obtained in a trial of the OX40 agonist ivuxolimab. The receptors originated from an adult with an advanced solid tumor such as melanoma, head and neck, liver or kidney cancer. Each CDR3 is given with its conserved first and last residue. Each record gives: CDR3 protein, CDR3 DNA, CDR3 length, D gene, V gene, J gene, clone size. A D gene is named only where the DNA matches it firmly. A clone size is listed for some rows: how often the clone was seen (once, few, many), or a class if it is expanded.

CASSSARDRTNEKLFF	TGTGCCAGCAGCTCTGCCCGGGACAGAACTAATGAAAAACTGTTTTTT	16	TRBD1	TRBV5-4	TRBJ1-4	-
CAWNGGGQETQYF	TGTGCCTGGAACGGGGGGGGACAAGAGACCCAGTACTTC	13	TRBD2	TRBV30	TRBJ2-5	few
CASSYRGFGNQPQHF	TGTGCCAGCAGTTACCGGGGGTTTGGCAATCAGCCCCAGCATTTT	15	-	TRBV6-6	TRBJ1-5	-
CASSFRTGGNYEQYF	TGTGCCAGCAGCTTCCGGACAGGGGGCAACTACGAGCAGTACTTC	15	TRBD1	TRBV7-8	TRBJ2-7	many
CASSSISASYEQYF	TGTGCCAGCAGCTCTATCTCGGCCTCCTACGAGCAGTACTTC	14	-	TRBV5-6	TRBJ2-7	-
CASSQDLNANTISYEQYF	TGTGCCAGCAGCCAAGATCTTAATGCCAATACCATATCCTACGAGCAGTACTTC	18	-	TRBV4-2	TRBJ2-7	-
CASSTGTGGTYNSPLHF	TGTGCCAGCAGTACCGGGACAGGGGGCACCTATAATTCACCCCTCCACTTT	17	TRBD1	TRBV5-5	TRBJ1-6	-
CASAAGKGDTQYF	TGTGCCAGTGCCGCGGGGAAAGGAGATACGCAGTATTTT	13	-	TRBV2	TRBJ2-3	once
CALEIGLARYEQYF	TGTGCCCTGGAGATCGGGCTAGCCCGGTACGAGCAGTACTTC	14	-	TRBV30	TRBJ2-7	once
CATRFRDAYGYTF	TGTGCCACCCGCTTCAGGGATGCATACGGCTACACCTTC	13	-	TRBV5-5	TRBJ1-2	-
CASSLEGGGPPPRDF	TGTGCCAGCAGCTTAGAGGGGGGCGGTCCCCCCCCACGAGACTTC	15	-	TRBV7-9	TRBJ2-5	-
CASSATPYSNQPQHF	TGTGCCAGCAGCGCTACCCCATATAGCAATCAGCCCCAGCATTTT	15	-	TRBV27	TRBJ1-5	-
CSAGTGGAYGYTF	TGCAGCGCCGGGACAGGGGGCGCCTATGGCTACACCTTC	13	TRBD1	TRBV29-1	TRBJ1-2	-
CAISGMGGGADEQYF	TGTGCCATCAGTGGAATGGGGGGGGGAGCCGACGAGCAGTACTTC	15	TRBD2	TRBV10-3	TRBJ2-7	-
CASSLPPPRREAFF	TGTGCCAGCAGTTTACCGCCTCCACGACGTGAAGCTTTCTTT	14	-	TRBV28	TRBJ1-1	-
CASSPDRTANYGYTF	TGTGCCAGCAGCCCGGACAGGACGGCTAACTATGGCTACACCTTC	15	TRBD1	TRBV7-8	TRBJ1-2	-
CASSIGQGDYGYTF	TGTGCCAGCAGCATCGGACAGGGGGACTATGGCTACACCTTC	14	TRBD1	TRBV7-3	TRBJ1-2	-
CASSLQGFGNQPQHF	TGTGCCAGCAGCCTACAGGGGTTTGGCAATCAGCCCCAGCATTTT	15	TRBD1	TRBV2	TRBJ1-5	-
CAWYITNTGELFF	TGTGCCTGGTATATCACTAACACCGGGGAGCTGTTTTTT	13	-	TRBV30	TRBJ2-2	-
CASSLTGGVTDTQYF	TGTGCCAGCAGCTTAACAGGAGGGGTAACAGATACGCAGTATTTT	15	-	TRBV7-3	TRBJ2-3	-
CASSSSEQPRWPQHF	TGTGCCAGCAGCTCCTCGGAGCAGCCTCGGTGGCCCCAGCATTTT	15	-	TRBV7-2	TRBJ1-5	-
CASSAQGGAEAFF	TGTGCCAGCAGCGCCCAGGGGGGAGCTGAAGCTTTCTTT	13	TRBD1	TRBV9	TRBJ1-1	-
CASSLGALQETQYF	TGTGCCAGCAGCTTAGGGGCGCTCCAAGAGACCCAGTACTTC	14	-	TRBV7-7	TRBJ2-5	-
CASSRDSAGEQYF	TGTGCCAGCAGCAGGGACTCCGCGGGCGAGCAGTACTTC	13	-	TRBV7-2	TRBJ2-7	-
CASSFRDRGAEKLFF	TGTGCCAGCAGTTTCCGGGACAGGGGGGCTGAAAAACTGTTTTTT	15	TRBD1	TRBV6-6	TRBJ1-4	-
CASSLVPTGELFF	TGCGCCAGCAGCTTGGTCCCCACCGGGGAGCTGTTTTTT	13	-	TRBV5-1	TRBJ2-2	-
CASSRGGSTDTQYF	TGCGCCAGCAGCCGGGGAGGGAGCACAGATACGCAGTATTTT	14	TRBD2	TRBV10-1	TRBJ2-3	few
CASSTEETQYF	TGCGCCAGCAGCACTGAAGAGACCCAGTACTTC	11	-	TRBV5-1	TRBJ2-5	once
CASSPGGTSTDTQYF	TGTGCCAGCAGCCCCGGGGGGACCAGCACAGATACGCAGTATTTT	15	TRBD2	TRBV11-1	TRBJ2-3	-
CASSSPDRGDYGYTF	TGTGCCAGCAGCTCCCCTGACAGGGGAGACTATGGCTACACCTTC	15	TRBD1	TRBV7-2	TRBJ1-2	-
CASSLDPQSYGYTF	TGTGCCAGCAGCTTAGATCCTCAAAGCTATGGCTACACCTTC	14	-	TRBV7-9	TRBJ1-2	few
CASMRAGPGELFF	TGTGCCAGCATGAGGGCCGGGCCCGGGGAGCTGTTTTTT	13	-	TRBV6-5	TRBJ2-2	-
CASSGISTGAGELFF	TGTGCCAGCAGCGGAATCAGTACAGGGGCCGGGGAGCTGTTTTTT	15	TRBD1	TRBV9	TRBJ2-2	-
CASSLTDRGEQYF	TGCGCCAGCAGCCTTACGGACAGGGGCGAGCAGTACTTC	13	TRBD1	TRBV5-1	TRBJ2-7	-
CASSVDSRDTGELFF	TGTGCCAGCAGCGTAGATTCACGAGATACCGGGGAGCTGTTTTTT	15	-	TRBV9	TRBJ2-2	-
CASSYSRTADNEKLFF	TGTGCCAGCAGCTATTCCAGGACGGCTGATAATGAAAAACTGTTTTTT	16	-	TRBV5-5	TRBJ1-4	-
CASSVMDRLEQYF	TGTGCCAGCAGCGTAATGGACCGCCTCGAGCAGTACTTC	13	-	TRBV9	TRBJ2-7	-
CASSTSSGARQETQYF	TGCGCCAGCAGCACCTCTAGCGGGGCGAGACAAGAGACCCAGTACTTC	16	TRBD2	TRBV5-1	TRBJ2-5	-
CASSVDRDRNGYTF	TGTGCCAGCAGCGTCGATAGGGACCGTAATGGCTACACCTTC	14	-	TRBV7-3	TRBJ1-2	-
CASRALGTRSRTDTQYF	TGTGCCAGTAGAGCCCTGGGCACACGGTCTCGCACAGATACGCAGTATTTT	17	-	TRBV19	TRBJ2-3	once
CASSLVPVLGTDTQYF	TGCGCCAGCAGCTTGGTCCCGGTTCTGGGCACAGATACGCAGTATTTT	16	-	TRBV5-1	TRBJ2-3	once
CASSLSGGLSYNEQFF	TGTGCCAGCAGCTTAAGCGGGGGTCTCTCCTACAATGAGCAGTTCTTC	16	TRBD2	TRBV7-9	TRBJ2-1	-
CASSTRGARTDTQYF	TGTGCCAGCAGCACCCGGGGGGCCCGCACAGATACGCAGTATTTT	15	-	TRBV11-2	TRBJ2-3	-
CAISAWGGGGTDTQYF	TGTGCCATCAGCGCTTGGGGTGGGGGGGGCACAGATACGCAGTATTTT	16	TRBD2	TRBV10-3	TRBJ2-3	once
CASRWGTQAFF	TGTGCCAGCCGGTGGGGGACACAAGCTTTCTTT	11	-	TRBV28	TRBJ1-1	-
CASSVEADMNTEAFF	TGTGCCAGCAGCGTAGAGGCAGATATGAACACTGAAGCTTTCTTT	15	-	TRBV9	TRBJ1-1	-
CSSRASGDSGELFF	TGCAGCTCCCGGGCTAGCGGGGATTCCGGGGAGCTGTTTTTT	14	TRBD2	TRBV29-1	TRBJ2-2	-